The rows below give T cell receptor beta chains drawn from one sample of a study of cytomegalovirus exposure and HLA in healthy donors. This table comes from immunoSEQ multiplex PCR, and its TCRdb copy is limited to in-frame clones, with some not included. The sample gives about 170,000 clones, less than 80% of which show up once; 2.5% to 3% is in the top ten. The specimen was PBMCs. These TCRs come from a man aged 35 to 55 in good health and CMV-seronegative. CDR3s include the opening cysteine and the closing phenylalanine or tryptophan. The D gene is left open where the match is weak. Rows may omit the clone size; those that give it use once, few, many or a size class.

j_call v_call d_call clone_size cdr3_aa cdr3_nt
TRBJ2-3 TRBV2 NA NA CASGTPTGDTQYF TGTGCCAGCGGGACTCCCACGGGGGATACGCAGTATTTT
TRBJ2-7 TRBV7-2 TRBD1 once CASSLRDRVYEQYF TGTGCCAGCAGCCTCCGGGACAGGGTGTACGAGCAGTACTTC
TRBJ1-3 TRBV7-9 NA NA CASSLPPQQVSGNTIYF TGTGCCAGCAGCTTACCCCCCCAACAAGTCTCTGGAAACACCATATATTTT
TRBJ1-4 TRBV21-1 NA many CASSTHLGQGFRLFF TGTGCCAGCAGCACCCATTTAGGACAGGGGTTCAGGCTGTTTTTT
TRBJ2-3 TRBV7-6 TRBD2 NA CASSFTRALGLAGTFTDTQYF TGTGCCAGCAGCTTCACCCGAGCCTTGGGACTAGCGGGGACCTTCACAGATACGCAGTATTTT
TRBJ2-5 TRBV4-3 NA NA CASSQFVGAEETRYF TGCGCCAGCAGCCAATTCGTGGGAGCGGAAGAGACCCGGTACTTC
TRBJ2-1 TRBV20-1 NA few CSAPVLNEQFF TGCAGTGCCCCCGTCTTGAATGAGCAGTTCTTC
TRBJ2-3 TRBV2 NA NA CASSRGPYTDTQYF TGTGCCAGCAGCAGGGGCCCCTACACAGATACGCAGTATTTT
TRBJ1-5 TRBV15 NA few CATSTPQPGPQHF TGTGCCACCAGCACCCCTCAACCGGGGCCCCAGCATTTT
TRBJ2-1 TRBV11-2 NA NA CASSLVGLPGFF TGTGCCAGCAGCTTAGTTGGTCTGCCGGGGTTCTTC
TRBJ1-3 TRBV7-2 NA NA CASSRTSGENTIYF TGTGCCAGCAGCAGGACATCAGGGGAAAACACCATATATTTT
TRBJ2-2 TRBV7-9 TRBD1 NA CSSSASGTGNTGELFF TGTTCCAGCAGCGCGTCCGGGACAGGGAACACCGGGGAGCTGTTTTTT
TRBJ1-1 TRBV19 NA NA CASSNLFMAGITEAFF TGTGCCAGTAGTAACCTGTTCATGGCGGGTATCACTGAAGCTTTCTTT
TRBJ1-1 TRBV6-5 NA NA CASSYSSLSGTIEAFF TGTGCCAGCAGTTACTCGTCCTTATCAGGGACTATTGAAGCTTTCTTT
TRBJ2-4 TRBV29-1 TRBD2 NA CSVGSGADIQYF TGCAGCGTAGGCAGCGGGGCGGACATTCAGTACTTC
TRBJ2-1 TRBV5-1 TRBD2 NA CASSLGPSGNEQFF TGCGCCAGCAGCTTGGGTCCTAGCGGCAATGAGCAGTTCTTC
TRBJ1-1 TRBV2 NA NA CASSDLGALNTEAFF TGTGCCAGCAGTGATCTGGGGGCGCTGAACACTGAAGCTTTCTTT
TRBJ2-1 TRBV5-8 TRBD2 NA CASSLGSGRAVRAEQFF TGTGCCAGCAGCTTGGGAAGCGGGAGGGCCGTTCGAGCTGAGCAGTTCTTC
TRBJ2-5 TRBV2 NA NA CASGTLNPETQYF TGTGCCAGCGGGACTTTGAACCCAGAGACCCAGTACTTC
TRBJ1-2 TRBV7-6 NA NA CASSLAPPGQHQNYGYTF TGTGCCAGCAGCTTAGCGCCGCCGGGACAACATCAGAACTATGGCTACACCTTC
TRBJ1-5 TRBV2 TRBD1 NA CASSASWTGRYNSNQPQHF TGTGCCAGCAGTGCATCGTGGACAGGGCGTTATAATAGCAATCAGCCCCAGCATTTT
TRBJ1-2 TRBV6-5 NA NA CASSESEGARGYTF TGTGCCAGCAGTGAGTCAGAAGGGGCTCGGGGCTACACCTTC
TRBJ1-5 TRBV19 NA few CASSPRGLSNQPQHF TGTGCCAGTAGCCCCCGAGGACTGAGCAATCAGCCCCAGCATTTT
TRBJ2-3 TRBV4-2 TRBD2 NA CASSQVASGGRDTQYF TGTGCCAGCAGCCAAGTTGCTAGCGGGGGGCGGGATACGCAGTATTTT
TRBJ2-1 TRBV6-1 NA NA CASSGGRGAHNGQFF TGTGCCAGCAGTGGGGGCAGGGGGGCCCATAACGGGCAGTTCTTC
TRBJ2-5 TRBV6-1 NA NA CASSSGAVVETQYF TGTGCCAGCAGTTCAGGGGCCGTCGTGGAGACCCAGTACTTC
TRBJ1-5 TRBV29-1 TRBD1 NA CSVGTGDRGPQHF TGCAGCGTAGGGACAGGGGACCGCGGGCCCCAGCATTTT
TRBJ2-7 TRBV29-1 TRBD1 NA CSVVGQALSSYEQYF TGCAGCGTTGTGGGACAGGCGCTTAGCTCCTACGAGCAGTACTTC
TRBJ2-5 TRBV27 TRBD1 few CASSLIYGTDQETQYF TGTGCCAGCAGTTTAATTTACGGGACAGACCAAGAGACCCAGTACTTC
TRBJ1-5 TRBV12-2 NA NA CASRFGEVDRADQPQHF TGTGCAAGTCGCTTCGGGGAAGTAGACAGGGCCGATCAGCCCCAGCATTTT
TRBJ2-5 TRBV30 NA NA CAWSLTGETQYF TGTGCCTGGAGCTTGACGGGAGAGACCCAGTACTTC
TRBJ1-6 TRBV14 TRBD1 NA CASSQENRGNSPLHF TGTGCCAGCAGCCAAGAAAACAGGGGCAATTCACCCCTCCACTTT
TRBJ2-7 TRBV18 TRBD1 NA CASSPSRDSGPYEQYF TGTGCCAGCTCACCCTCTCGGGACAGTGGGCCCTACGAGCAGTACTTC
TRBJ2-5 TRBV7-2 TRBD2 few CASSFGLAGGETQYF TGTGCCAGCAGCTTTGGACTAGCGGGAGGGGAGACCCAGTACTTC
TRBJ2-7 TRBV4-2 TRBD1 NA CASSQSGTGSYEQYF TGTGCCAGCAGCCAATCCGGGACAGGCTCCTACGAGCAGTACTTC
TRBJ1-6 TRBV5-4 TRBD1 NA CASSPTGVNSPLHF TGTGCCAGCAGCCCGACAGGGGTCAATTCACCCCTCCACTTT
TRBJ2-1 TRBV29-1 TRBD1 NA CSGGQGVGNEQFF TGCAGCGGCGGACAGGGTGTAGGCAATGAGCAGTTCTTC
TRBJ2-5 TRBV4-2 NA NA CAGSQGGKQETQYF TGTGCCGGCAGCCAAGGAGGGAAGCAAGAGACCCAGTACTTC
TRBJ2-2 TRBV19 NA few CASSEGRNTGELFF TGTGCCAGTAGTGAGGGTAGGAACACCGGGGAGCTGTTTTTT
TRBJ2-3 TRBV27 TRBD1 few CASRRGQGRDTQYF TGTGCCAGCAGGCGAGGACAGGGGAGAGATACGCAGTATTTT
TRBJ2-7 TRBV5-4 TRBD1 few CASSLVLTGEQYF TGTGCCAGCAGCTTGGTTTTGACAGGGGAGCAGTACTTC
TRBJ2-1 TRBV7-8 TRBD2 NA CASTPTSGLHEQFF TGTGCCAGCACCCCGACTAGCGGGCTACATGAGCAGTTCTTC
TRBJ1-5 TRBV7-8 NA NA CASSLGGARSGQPQHF TGTGCCAGCAGCTTAGGAGGAGCCCGCTCGGGTCAGCCCCAGCATTTT
TRBJ1-2 TRBV4-2 TRBD1 NA CASSQDVTGAVYGYTF TGTGCCAGCAGCCAAGATGTCACAGGGGCGGTCTATGGCTACACCTTC
TRBJ2-7 TRBV5-1 TRBD1 NA CASSLTGTVPGEQYF TGCGCCAGCAGCTTGACAGGGACAGTTCCCGGCGAGCAGTACTTC
TRBJ1-1 TRBV5-1 TRBD1 few CASSLQGRNTEAFF TGCGCCAGCAGCTTACAGGGGAGGAACACTGAAGCTTTCTTT
TRBJ1-1 TRBV30 TRBD1 NA CAWRPRTGRAFF TGTGCCTGGAGACCTCGGACAGGGAGAGCTTTCTTT
TRBJ2-4 TRBV29-1 TRBD2 few CSGVKTSGRNIQYF TGCAGCGGCGTAAAGACTAGCGGGAGGAACATTCAGTACTTC